This T cell receptor beta chain comes out of a study of cytomegalovirus exposure and HLA in healthy donors. As for the study in general: Roughly 180 million T cells yielded 100 million or so unique TCR beta sequences in earlier analysis.

Whole-study results and caveats: In a later analysis, across HLA loci, associated TCR counts were highest for DRB1, lowest for HLA-C.

In germline, CDR1 is GTSNPN, CDR2 SVGIG (reference sequence). The CDR3 sequence is 12 residues long. J lost 15 bases, V lost 4 bases, and 9 bases had no gene match. Notes on this clone: Its specificity is not known.

A multiplex PCR was run with 60 Vbeta primers and 13 Jbeta primers. Clones were sequenced by immunoSEQ multiplex PCR, and TCRdb holds only the in-frame ones, with some missing. The data contain fewer than 250,000 clones, around four fifths of them singletons. This sequence originates from a woman in her forties in good health and CMV-seronegative. The source material was PBMCs. This chain links TRBV30 with TRBJ2-1; 10 bases align to TRBD2. The CDR3 sequence is CAWTSSGRNLFF. The CDR3 nucleotides read TGTGCCTGGACGAGTAGCGGGAGGAATCTGTTCTTC.